This T cell receptor (beta chain) was captured by sequencing in a study of cytomegalovirus exposure and HLA in healthy donors. Study-wide results and caveats: Specificity for CMV antigens was confirmed in vitro for a few of the CMV-associated chains. With high specificity and sensitivity, the classifier reportedly diagnosed cytomegalovirus status. In a later analysis, TCR beta V- and J-gene trimming was associated with a missense DCLRE1C variant. Reports indicate that TCR beta sequences accurately predicted the HLA-A and HLA-B alleles of most subjects.

The V and J ends lost 5 bases and 0 bases respectively, with 7 bases between them. This CDR3 region has 14 residues. Germline values: CDR1 WNHNN, CDR2 SYGVQD (reference sequence). In the case of this clone: What it recognizes is unknown.

Both 60 Vbeta primers and 13 Jbeta primers went into the PCR. Here immunoSEQ multiplex PCR was the method, and the copy in TCRdb shows in-frame clones only, minus some. The table lists some 150,000 clones, approximately 76% of them singletons. This TCR came from a man aged 60-69 years in good health and CMV-seronegative. The genes are TRBV10-1 and TRBJ2-2; no firm D call. The sequencing sample was made of PBMCs. The CDR3 loop reads CASSSSSNTGELFF. The CDR3, as DNA: TGCGCCAGCAGTTCCTCTTCGAACACCGGGGAGCTGTTTTTT.